What follows describes a single TCR beta chain. The data originate from a study of blood T cells in healthy people across ages. Donation came from healthy Caucasian individuals in Russia who were aged 6 to 90. Extractions gave at least 6 micrograms of total RNA per sample. The second PCR ran roughly 6 to 11 cycles with a sample-barcoded 5' primer and J-beta primers. Using its own MiXCR run on the 5' RACE reads, TCRdb lists one record per CDR3 protein. The data hold roughly 1,000,000 distinct CDR3 sequences, with almost 25% observed a single time. V was pared by 1 base and J by 6 bases, with 4 bases of the junction left unmatched. The germline V gene has CDR1 KGHDR and CDR2 SFDVKD. CDR3 length equals 15 residues. This sample was shared with a second study, whose subject was T cells of mothers and their children. Per that paper: The people who donated were three healthy Caucasian mothers and their six children.

The sample comprised blood. The rearrangement joins TRBV24-1 to TRBJ1-2; 10 bases fit TRBD1. This sequence was found in a girl aged 2-9 years in good health. The CDR3 spells CATSDFEGQGNGYTF. The CDR3 DNA follows: TGTGCCACCAGTGATTTCGAGGGACAGGGGAATGGCTACACCTTC.